This T cell receptor beta chain came from a study of control samples from healthy donors and cancer patients. Only in-frame clones appear in the TCRdb table, and some are missing; sequencing was by immunoSEQ multiplex PCR. The sample holds about 180,000 clones, roughly 90% seen once. This clone came up once. Source material: blood. The receptor's source is a woman between 50 and 59 years old in good health.

CDR3 amino acids: CATSDFMGSVYTQYF. CDR3 DNA sequence: TGTGCCACCAGTGATTTTATGGGTTCCGTGTATACGCAGTATTTT. V gene TRBV24-1 combines with J gene TRBJ2-3; the D is unclear. There are 15 residues in the CDR3. CDR1 and CDR2 (germline): KGHDR, SFDVKD. V was shortened by 1 base and J by 7 bases, with 14 bases between the two germline ends.